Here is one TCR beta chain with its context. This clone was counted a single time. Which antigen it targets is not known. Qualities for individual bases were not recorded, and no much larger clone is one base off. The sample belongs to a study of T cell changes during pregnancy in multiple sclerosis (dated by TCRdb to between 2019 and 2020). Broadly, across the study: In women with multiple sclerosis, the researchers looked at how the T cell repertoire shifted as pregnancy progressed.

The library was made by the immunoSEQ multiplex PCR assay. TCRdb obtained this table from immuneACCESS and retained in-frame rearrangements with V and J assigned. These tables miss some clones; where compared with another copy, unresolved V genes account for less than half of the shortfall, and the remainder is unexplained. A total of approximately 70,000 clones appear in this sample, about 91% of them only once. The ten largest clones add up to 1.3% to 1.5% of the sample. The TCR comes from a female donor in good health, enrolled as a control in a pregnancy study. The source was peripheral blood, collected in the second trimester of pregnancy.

The CDR3 region reads CATSRDLHNEQFF. The bases are TGTGCCACCAGCAGAGACCTTCACAATGAGCAGTTCTTC. The receptor chain draws on TRBV15 and TRBJ2-1; the D gene cannot be resolved reliably. The junction shows trimming of 0 bases on V and 5 bases on J, plus 5 bases between the germline ends. Reading the germline V gene (reference sequence) gives CDR1 LNHNV and CDR2 YYDKDF. Spanning cysteine to phenylalanine, the CDR3 consists of 13 amino acids. Of the read, only the CDR3 DNA is kept; its 39 bases are in frame from base 1.